This T cell receptor (beta chain) was captured in a study of blood T cell repertoires in COVID-19. Across the whole study: Collection of acute and convalescent COVID-19 samples took place in the United States, Italy and Spain. PBMCs, B-cell-depleted T cells, or T cells provided the cDNA or gDNA that made up the material.

V was pared by 0 bases and J by 6 bases, with 14 bases between. The CDR3 runs to 15 residues. Germline V gene lookup returns CDR1 MGHDK and CDR2 SYGVNS. Authors' analysis steps: Reference gene primer amplification in the assay estimated nucleated cell counts. The repertoire was sequenced with immunoSEQ multiplex PCR; TCRdb's copy has only in-frame clones and lacks some. D and trimming were read from the DNA, whereas the V and J calls and clone size are those reported in that table. The data contain around 300,000 clones, 70% to 90% of them singletons. J is TRBJ1-2 and V is TRBV25-1, with D perhaps TRBD1 (6 bases). The source is a woman younger than 45 with active or convalescent COVID-19. The material sequenced was peripheral blood. The DNA for the CDR3 is TGTGCCAGCAGTGAATATCGGGGGGCCCTGGATGGCTACACCTTC. This codes for CASSEYRGALDGYTF.